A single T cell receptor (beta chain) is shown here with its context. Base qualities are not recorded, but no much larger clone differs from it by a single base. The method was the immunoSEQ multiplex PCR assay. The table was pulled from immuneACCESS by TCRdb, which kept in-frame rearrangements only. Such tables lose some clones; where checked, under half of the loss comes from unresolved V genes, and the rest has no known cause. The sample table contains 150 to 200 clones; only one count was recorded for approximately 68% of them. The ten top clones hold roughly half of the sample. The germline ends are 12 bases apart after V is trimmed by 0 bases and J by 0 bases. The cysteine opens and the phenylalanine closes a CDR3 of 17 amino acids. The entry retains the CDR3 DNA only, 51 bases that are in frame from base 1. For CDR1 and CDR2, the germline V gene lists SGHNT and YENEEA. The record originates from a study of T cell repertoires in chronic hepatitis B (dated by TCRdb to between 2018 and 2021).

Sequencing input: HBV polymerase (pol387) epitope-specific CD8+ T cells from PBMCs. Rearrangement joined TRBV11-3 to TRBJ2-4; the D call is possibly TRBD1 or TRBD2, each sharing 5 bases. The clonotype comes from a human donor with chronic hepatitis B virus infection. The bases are TGTGCCAGCAGCTTAGATGGGACGGATATAGCCAAAAACATTCAGTACTTC. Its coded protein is CASSLDGTDIAKNIQYF.